This paragraph covers one T cell receptor beta chain sequence. The PCR used 60 Vbeta and 13 Jbeta primers. The table came from immunoSEQ multiplex PCR; TCRdb's copy has only in-frame clones and leaves some out. The profile covers approximately 120,000 clones, with 77% appearing a single time and approximately 11% taken by the ten largest. The CDR3 has 14 amino acids. Germline values: CDR1 SNHLY, CDR2 FYNNEI. The ends were cut back, 9 bases at V and 0 bases at J, with 12 bases in the middle. The sample comes from a study of cytomegalovirus exposure and HLA in healthy donors. The sample comprised PBMCs. The V and J genes are TRBV2 and TRBJ1-3; D is ambiguous. The source of this sequence is a man aged 40-49 years in good health and CMV-seropositive. The CDR3 region has the DNA TGTGCCAGATCCGGAGGATCCTCTGGAAACACCATATATTTT. Amino acid sequence: CARSGGSSGNTIYF.